The 15 T cell receptor beta chains in this list originate from one sample, sequenced in a study of shared clonotypes between healthy human individuals (dated by TCRdb to 2018 to 2020). Receptors were amplified or captured by the immunoSEQ multiplex PCR assay. TCRdb holds this immuneACCESS table with in-frame rearrangements only. Some clones are missing; in checked studies, unresolved V genes explain under half, and the rest has no known cause. Recorded for this sample are millions of clones; over 85% of them occurred a single time. Together, the top ten hold over 0.12% of the sample. The specimen was naive CD4+ T cells sorted from blood. The intended sense of this specimen's cell subset or site label: CD45RA+ positively selected. The source of these receptors is a man between 18 and 29 years old in good health.

The gene calls are TRBV6-6 and TRBJ2-3; D ambiguous. V lost 8 bases and J lost 5, with 11 bases in between. CDR1 is MNHNY and CDR2 is SVGAGI in the germline V gene (reference sequence). The CDR3 runs 12 residues. The CDR3 loop reads CASLEWGDTQYF. In nucleotides, the CDR3 is TGTGCCAGCCTAGAGTGGGGAGATACGCAGTATTTT.

The genes are TRBV5-1 and TRBJ2-1; no firm D call. Germline CDR1 is SGHRS and CDR2 is YFSETQ. The CDR3 runs to 14 residues. V lost 1 base and J 9 bases, leaving 14 bases between the germline ends. The CDR3 reads CASSLSLGYGEQFF. The DNA of the CDR3 is TGCGCCAGCAGCTTGTCTCTAGGGTACGGTGAGCAGTTCTTC.

CDR3 residues: CASSLAGPRTDTQYF. The CDR3 DNA reads as TGTGCCAGCAGCTTGGCGGGACCCCGCACAGATACGCAGTATTTT. The genes are TRBV5-4 and TRBJ2-3; perhaps D is TRBD1 or TRBD2 (5 bases each). The CDR3 is 15 residues long. With 0 bases removed from V and 1 base from J, the gap between germline ends came to 9 bases. Germline loops: CDR1 SGHNT, CDR2 YYREEE (reference sequence).

The rearrangement joins TRBV10-2 to TRBJ1-5; D remains unclear. Germline values: CDR1 WSHSY, CDR2 SAAADI. V was cut by 3 bases and J by 1 base, with 4 bases left in between. The CDR3 is 13 residues long. This CDR3 reads CASSDRSNQPQHF. The CDR3 coding sequence is TGCGCCAGCAGTGACCGAAGCAATCAGCCCCAGCATTTT.

The genes are TRBV12-5 and TRBJ2-1, with D maybe TRBD1 (6 bases). The CDR3 is 12 residues long. The germline gives CDR1 LGHNT, CDR2 FRNRAP. V was pared by 6 bases and J by 10 bases, with 13 bases between. The CDR3: CASGWGLAEQFF. DNA for the CDR3: TGTGCTAGTGGGTGGGGGCTCGCGGAGCAGTTCTTC.

The chain employs TRBV12-1 and TRBJ2-1; the table names TRBD2, a call not compared with the DNA. TRBV12-1 is a pseudogene locus. This CDR3 has 15 amino acids. CDR3 sequence (DNA): TGTGCCAGCAGCCCTTTCAGCGGGGTTTACAATGAGCAGTTCTTC. Translation gives CASSPFSGVYNEQFF.

The J gene is TRBJ2-1, the V gene TRBV5-1, with TRBD2 matching over 7 bases. The germline V gene has CDR1 SGHRS and CDR2 YFSETQ. V was pared by 4 bases and J by 2 bases, with 6 bases of the junction left unmatched. CDR3 length equals 15 residues. Here the CDR3 DNA reads TGCGCCAGCAGCCAGACTAGCAACCCCTACAATGAGCAGTTCTTC. It is translated as CASSQTSNPYNEQFF. The full variable domain, rest sourced from reference TRBV5-1 and TRBJ2-1, is KAGVTQTPRYLIKTRGQQVTLSCSPISGHRSVSWYQQTPGQGLQFLFEYFSETQRNKGNFPGRFSGRQFSNSRSEMNVSTLELGDSALYLCASSQTSNPYNEQFFGPGTRLTVL.

The rearrangement uses TRBV6-1 and TRBJ2-5; 8 nucleotides line up with TRBD1. The CDR3 contains 15 residues. V trimming: 7 bases; J trimming: 5 bases; junction bases outside the gene matches: 12. Per germline, CDR1 MNHNS and CDR2 SASEGT. This chain's CDR3 is CASKGRTGYSETQYF. CDR3 sequence (DNA): TGTGCCAGCAAGGGGAGGACAGGGTATTCGGAGACCCAGTACTTC.

The V call is TRBV2, the J call TRBJ2-4; 7 bases align to TRBD1. Per the germline V gene, CDR1 is SNHLY and CDR2 is FYNNEI. The CDR3 totals 17 residues. Trimming took 5 bases from V and 5 from J; bases not matched to a gene: 15. The CDR3 nucleotides read TGTGCCAGCAGTTCGTTTAAGGGGGCAGGGTGGGAAAACATTCAGTACTTC. Residues: CASSSFKGAGWENIQYF.

The chain couples TRBV7-2 to TRBJ2-1, with TRBD2 matching over 10 bases. This CDR3 has 16 residues. Germline CDR1 is SGHTA and CDR2 is FQGNSA. Trimming cost V 7 bases and J 6 bases; bases outside gene matches: 12. The CDR3 DNA follows: TGTGCCAGCACCACACCTCTAGCGGGAGCTGGCAATGAGCAGTTCTTC. It is translated as CASTTPLAGAGNEQFF.

The rearrangement uses TRBV7-9 and TRBJ2-1, with no clear D. This CDR3 comprises 11 residues. V was clipped by 5 bases and J by 10 bases, with 9 bases between them. Germline V lookup: CDR1 SEHNR, CDR2 FQNEAQ (reference sequence). The CDR3 DNA is TGTGCCAGCAGCCCCGTAGTAGAGCAGTTCTTC. Protein: CASSPVVEQFF.

This clone was seen only a few times. The chain uses TRBV5-1 and TRBJ1-1; D unclear. The CDR3 has 12 amino acids. Per germline, CDR1 SGHRS and CDR2 YFSETQ. V was cut by 8 bases and J by 0 bases, with 8 bases left in between. The CDR3 DNA is TGCGCCAGGGAGGATATGAACACTGAAGCTTTCTTT. It is translated as CAREDMNTEAFF.

The chain combines TRBV10-3 with TRBJ2-1; no clear D gene. Germline lookup yields CDR1 ENHRY and CDR2 SYGVKD. The CDR3 is 14 residues long. Trimming took 0 bases from V and 4 from J, leaving 7 bases between them. The CDR3 sequence is CAISESQIYNEQFF. DNA of the CDR3: TGTGCCATCAGTGAGTCCCAGATATACAATGAGCAGTTCTTC.

The chain joins TRBV4-3 to TRBJ1-1; 8 bases are shared with TRBD1. The CDR3 extends over 13 amino acids. From germline, CDR1 is LGHNA and CDR2 YSLEER. The ends lost 2 bases at V and 9 bases at J; junction bases unmatched: 5. The CDR3 region has the DNA TGCGCCAGCAGCCAACAGGGACAGGCACAAGCTTTCTTT. Translation: CASSQQGQAQAFF.

The count of this clone is one. The gene calls are TRBV5-1 and TRBJ2-2, with 9 nucleotides matching TRBD2. Germline lookup yields CDR1 SGHRS and CDR2 YFSETQ. V lost 2 bases, J lost 3 bases, and 5 bases stayed unmatched. This CDR3 is built from 16 residues. The CDR3, as DNA: TGCGCCAGCAGCTTTAGCGGGGGCCCCGACACCGGGGAGCTGTTTTTT. It encodes CASSFSGGPDTGELFF.